This T cell receptor beta chain was documented in a study of blood T cell repertoires in COVID-19. Original processing notes: Reference gene primer amplification gave estimated nucleated cell counts. Sequencing was performed with immunoSEQ multiplex PCR; in TCRdb, only in-frame clones are kept and a portion is missing. The D gene and trimming were derived from the DNA, and the V and J assignments and clone size from that table. The sample lists more than 300,000 clones, roughly 88% occurring once. From germline, CDR1 is MNHEY and CDR2 SVGAGI. There are 14 residues in the CDR3. Trimming left V 6 bases short and J 4 bases short, with 15 bases between. There are a few counts of this clone.

The chain couples TRBV6-5 to TRBJ1-2, with a possible D match to TRBD1 (5 bases). The specimen was peripheral blood. The origin of this receptor is a woman aged 25 to 39 with COVID-19, enrolled during active disease. CDR3 sequence: CASSRAPSGYGYTF. The CDR3 DNA reads as TGTGCCAGCAGCAGGGCTCCCTCGGGCTATGGCTACACCTTC.